One and the same sample provided the 27 T cell receptor beta chains below, sequenced in a study of CD8 T cells in Susac syndrome. RNA amounts of about 0.5 to 1 ug underwent reverse transcription with random hexamers. TCRdb passed the immunoSEQ multiplex PCR reads through MiXCR, listing each CDR3 protein once. The top ten hold approximately 0.1% of the sample, which has some 200,000 distinct CDR3 sequences, roughly 95% seen once. The sequencing sample was made of CD4+ T cells from PBMCs. Receptors were obtained from a human donor with Susac syndrome.

The V call is TRBV7-8, the J call TRBJ2-7; TRBD2 aligns across 7 bases. The germline gives CDR1 SGHVS, CDR2 FQNEAQ. This CDR3 comprises 14 residues. The ends lost 5 bases at V and 3 bases at J; junction bases unmatched: 7. CDR3 nucleotides: TGTGCCAGCAGCGGCGCCGGACTAGGCTACGAGCAGTACTTC. This encodes CASSGAGLGYEQYF.

The chain employs TRBV4-2 and TRBJ2-1; 8 bases map to TRBD2. CDR3 length: 15 residues. The germline V gene encodes CDR1 LGHNA and CDR2 YNFKEQ. With 1 base clipped from V and 2 bases from J, the junction kept 1 base outside the gene matches. The CDR3 nucleotides read TGTGCCAGCAGCCAAGCGCGGGGGGCCTACAATGAGCAGTTCTTC. It is translated as CASSQARGAYNEQFF.

The chain is built from TRBV30 and TRBJ2-7; D is possibly TRBD2 (6 bases). CDR3 length: 11 residues. Germline assignment: CDR1 GTSNPN and CDR2 SVGIG (reference sequence). V shed 5 bases and J shed 4 bases, with 9 bases lying between them. CDR3 sequence reads: CAWGGLYEQYF. CDR3 DNA sequence: TGTGCCTGGGGGGGGTTGTACGAGCAGTACTTC.

The V and J genes are TRBV12-3 or TRBV12-4 and TRBJ1-1, with D perhaps TRBD1 (6 bases). The CDR3 sequence is 14 residues long. Trimming removed 7 bases at V and 1 base at J, with 13 bases between. CDR3 protein: CASKLDSWNTEAFF. In DNA form, the CDR3 reads TGTGCCAGCAAGCTGGACAGCTGGAACACTGAAGCTTTCTTT.

This clonotype has a single count. The chain has TRBV29-1 and TRBJ1-1; 8 bases agree with TRBD1. Germline V CDR1 and CDR2: SQVTM, ANQGSEA. Trimming cost V 6 bases and J 7 bases; bases outside gene matches: 10. CDR3 length equals 13 residues. In DNA, the CDR3 is TGCAGCGTGACCGTAGGACAGGGTGGTGAAGCTTTCTTT. Translating it yields CSVTVGQGGEAFF.

The gene calls are TRBV6-2 or TRBV6-3 and TRBJ1-2, with no clear D. The CDR3 spans 11 residues. V was cut by 6 bases and J by 8 bases, with 10 bases left in between. CDR1 MNHEY and CDR2 SVGEGT come from the germline V gene. CDR3 sequence: CASRVFLGYTF. CDR3 bases: TGTGCCAGCAGAGTGTTTTTGGGCTACACCTTC.

The V call is TRBV5-1, the J call TRBJ1-1; 8 bases agree with TRBD1. V was pared by 0 bases and J by 4 bases, with 2 bases of the junction left unmatched. Germline CDR1 reads SGHRS; CDR2 reads YFSETQ. The CDR3 is 14 residues long. The DNA of the CDR3 is TGCGCCAGCAGCTTGGGGACAGGGACCACTGAAGCTTTCTTT. Its translation is CASSLGTGTTEAFF.

The chain uses TRBV9 and TRBJ1-2; 9 positions agree with TRBD1. In germline, CDR1 is SGDLS, CDR2 YYNGEE. The CDR3 has 15 amino acids. V was pared by 0 bases and J by 4 bases, with 4 bases of the junction left unmatched. CDR3 coding DNA: TGTGCCAGCAGCGTAGGGGTGACAGGGGGCTATGGCTACACCTTC. Residues: CASSVGVTGGYGYTF.

CDR3 region: CSVQVGGAADTQYF. The CDR3 DNA reads TGCAGCGTCCAAGTCGGGGGGGCGGCAGATACGCAGTATTTT. V usage is TRBV29-1 and J usage is TRBJ2-3; 8 nucleotides line up with TRBD2. This CDR3 has 14 residues. The V gene's germline CDR1 is SQVTM and CDR2 ANQGSEA. J lost 4 bases, V lost 6 bases, and 9 bases had no gene match.

The CDR3, as DNA: TGTGCCAGCAGCTCACCGGGACAGGGGTTCCAAGAGACCCAGTACTTC. It codes for CASSSPGQGFQETQYF. This chain connects TRBV5-4 to TRBJ2-5; TRBD1 matches at 10 bases. The trim removed 3 bases at V and 1 base at J, leaving 6 bases unmatched. The CDR3 has 16 amino acids. The germline gives CDR1 SGHNT, CDR2 YYREEE (reference sequence).

The chain joins TRBV4-1 to TRBJ1-2; TRBD1 aligns across 10 bases. The V gene end was trimmed by 0 bases and the J gene end by 4 bases; junction bases not matched to a gene: 8. The CDR3 sequence is 17 residues long. Germline V CDR1 and CDR2: MGHRA, YSYEKL. The CDR3 DNA is TGCGCCAGCAGCCAAGATATGGCAGGACAGGGGGTCTATGGCTACACCTTC. It is translated as CASSQDMAGQGVYGYTF.

This chain connects TRBV7-9 to TRBJ2-1, with TRBD2 as a possible D gene (5 bases). Germline assignment: CDR1 SEHNR and CDR2 FQNEAQ (reference sequence). The V and J ends lost 4 bases and 5 bases respectively, with 12 bases between them. This CDR3 has 14 residues. The CDR3 spells CASSSLDWNNEQFF. CDR3 bases: TGTGCCAGCAGCTCACTGGACTGGAACAATGAGCAGTTCTTC.

The chain employs TRBV12-5 and TRBJ2-6; D ambiguous. Trimming cost V 3 bases and J 0 bases, with 15 bases left between them. Germline V gene lookup returns CDR1 LGHNT and CDR2 FRNRAP. There are 18 residues in the CDR3. CDR3 sequence reads: CASGFRELGSSGANVLTF. For the CDR3, the DNA is TGTGCTAGTGGTTTTAGGGAACTCGGCAGCTCTGGGGCCAACGTCCTGACTTTC.

This chain connects TRBV20-1 to TRBJ1-5; 10 nucleotides line up with TRBD1. The germline V gene has CDR1 DFQATT and CDR2 SNEGSKA (reference sequence). The CDR3 has 12 amino acids. J was trimmed by 6 bases and V by 6 bases; bases with no gene match: 2. The DNA for the CDR3 is TGCAGTGCGAGGACAGGGGGTCAGCCCCAGCATTTT. Its protein product is CSARTGGQPQHF.

The chain uses TRBV6-5 and TRBJ2-1; 9 bases align to TRBD2. The germline V gene encodes CDR1 MNHEY and CDR2 SVGAGI. V lost 0 bases, J lost 11 bases, and 5 bases stayed unmatched. The CDR3 spans 14 residues. The chain's CDR3 is CASSYSRTSEKQFF. The CDR3 DNA reads TGTGCCAGCAGTTACTCGAGGACTAGCGAAAAGCAGTTCTTC.

The chain combines TRBV3-1 with TRBJ2-3; D gene uncertain. V was clipped by 3 bases and J by 3 bases, with 13 bases between them. The CDR3 is 15 residues long. Looked up from germline, CDR1 is LGHDT and CDR2 is YNNKEL (reference sequence). The CDR3 DNA is TGTGCCAGCAGCCACCCTCTGGGCGGAACAGATACGCAGTATTTT. Protein: CASSHPLGGTDTQYF.

The V gene is TRBV7-2, the J gene TRBJ2-7, with 10 positions matching TRBD1. CDR3 length equals 14 residues. Per the germline V gene, CDR1 is SGHTA and CDR2 is FQGNSA. V lost 2 bases and J lost 5; bases outside the gene matches: 3. Written as DNA, the CDR3 is TGTGCCAGCAGCTTAAAGGGACAGGGGCACGAGCAGTACTTC. This codes for CASSLKGQGHEQYF.

The rearrangement joins TRBV7-2 to TRBJ1-1; 7 bases are a match to TRBD1. Germline trimming cut 2 bases from V and 4 bases from J; bases unmatched to any gene: 7. Germline assignment: CDR1 SGHTA and CDR2 FQGNSA. This CDR3 has 15 amino acids. CDR3 residues: CASSLNVGTATEAFF. For the CDR3, the DNA is TGTGCCAGCAGCTTAAATGTGGGGACAGCCACTGAAGCTTTCTTT.

The chain recombines TRBV29-1 with TRBJ2-1; D is unclear. Trimming pared 0 bases from V and 0 bases from J, leaving 15 bases between. Germline V gives CDR1 SQVTM, CDR2 ANQGSEA. The CDR3 has 17 amino acids. The CDR3 nucleotides read TGCAGCGTTGAAGATCAGAGAAACTCCTTCTCCTACAATGAGCAGTTCTTC. It translates to CSVEDQRNSFSYNEQFF.

The chain links TRBV10-3 to TRBJ2-5; 8 nucleotides line up with TRBD2. The CDR3 is made up of 15 amino acids. Trimming took 5 bases from V and 2 from J; bases not matched to a gene: 7. CDR1 and CDR2 from the germline V gene are ENHRY and SYGVKD. In DNA, the CDR3 is TGTGCCATCAGTAGGCGCGGGGGGCAACAAGAGACCCAGTACTTC. It is translated as CAISRRGGQQETQYF.

This chain joins TRBV30 and TRBJ2-7; no definite D call. Germline CDR1 is GTSNPN and CDR2 is SVGIG (reference sequence). This CDR3 contains 13 residues. V lost 2 bases, J lost 0 bases, and 8 bases lay in between. The chain's CDR3 is CAWSIQLSYEQYF. CDR3 in DNA: TGTGCCTGGAGTATACAGCTCTCCTACGAGCAGTACTTC.

This sequence joins TRBV7-6 and TRBJ2-7; 13 bases agree with TRBD2. Germline CDR1 is SGHVS and CDR2 is FNYEAQ. V trimming: 6 bases; J trimming: 3 bases; junction bases outside the gene matches: 8. The CDR3 covers 16 residues. This chain's CDR3 is CASSRGLAGELYEQYF. The CDR3 DNA sequence: TGTGCCAGCAGTCGAGGACTAGCGGGGGAACTCTACGAGCAGTACTTC.

This rearrangement joins TRBV2 to TRBJ2-1; tentative D call: TRBD1 (5 bases). Trimming pared 11 bases from V and 6 bases from J, leaving 20 bases between. Germline V gene lookup returns CDR1 SNHLY and CDR2 FYNNEI. This CDR3 has 14 amino acids. The CDR3: CAGKTAPSPNEQFF. The CDR3 coding sequence is TGTGCCGGGAAGACAGCCCCAAGCCCCAATGAGCAGTTCTTC.

The chain is built from TRBV29-1 and TRBJ2-4, with unresolved D. Germline V CDR1 and CDR2: SQVTM, ANQGSEA. V shed 3 bases and J shed 3 bases, with 9 bases lying between them. This CDR3 contains 13 residues. CDR3 sequence reads: CSVERAGKNIQYF. The CDR3 DNA follows: TGCAGCGTTGAGAGAGCAGGCAAAAACATTCAGTACTTC.

The V gene is TRBV18, the J gene TRBJ2-3, with a weak D call TRBD1 (5 bases). Germline CDR1 reads KGHSH; CDR2 reads LQKENI. The length of the CDR3 is 15 residues. V lost 4 bases and J lost 5, with 16 bases in between. CDR3 in amino acids: CASSLTGLGEDTQYF. The CDR3, as DNA: TGTGCCAGCTCACTTACAGGTCTTGGTGAAGATACGCAGTATTTT.

The chain is built from TRBV28 and TRBJ2-7, with TRBD1 matching 11 bases. The CDR3 consists of 15 residues. In germline, CDR1 is MDHEN, CDR2 SYDVKM. V gave up 7 bases and J gave up 6 bases; unmatched junction bases: 11. CDR3 sequence reads: CASKDSIGTGGEQYF. The CDR3 DNA is TGTGCCAGCAAAGATAGCATCGGGACAGGGGGCGAGCAGTACTTC.

The gene calls are TRBV28 and TRBJ2-5; D possibly corresponds to TRBD2 (5 bases). Germline V CDR1 and CDR2: MDHEN, SYDVKM. Trimming removed 2 bases at V and 1 base at J, with 11 bases between. The CDR3 is made up of 15 amino acids. The CDR3: CASSLVSRGQETQYF. The CDR3, as DNA: TGTGCCAGCAGTTTAGTCTCCCGGGGCCAAGAGACCCAGTACTTC.